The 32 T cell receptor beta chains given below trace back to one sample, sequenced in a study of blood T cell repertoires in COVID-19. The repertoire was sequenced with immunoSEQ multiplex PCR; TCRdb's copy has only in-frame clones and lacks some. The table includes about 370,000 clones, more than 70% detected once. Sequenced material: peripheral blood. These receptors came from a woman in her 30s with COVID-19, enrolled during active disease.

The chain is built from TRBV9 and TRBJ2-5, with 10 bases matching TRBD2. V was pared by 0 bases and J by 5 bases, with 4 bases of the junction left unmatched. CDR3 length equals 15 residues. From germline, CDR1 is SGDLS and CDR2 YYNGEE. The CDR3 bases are TGTGCCAGCAGCGTAGGGCCTAGCGGGAGTGAGACCCAGTACTTC. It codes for CASSVGPSGSETQYF.

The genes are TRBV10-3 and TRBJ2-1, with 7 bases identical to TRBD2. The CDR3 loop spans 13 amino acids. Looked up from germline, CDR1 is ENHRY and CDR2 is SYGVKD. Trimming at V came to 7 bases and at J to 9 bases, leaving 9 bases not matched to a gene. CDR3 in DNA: TGTGCCATCACCTTCGGACTAGGAAGTGAGCAGTTCTTC. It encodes CAITFGLGSEQFF.

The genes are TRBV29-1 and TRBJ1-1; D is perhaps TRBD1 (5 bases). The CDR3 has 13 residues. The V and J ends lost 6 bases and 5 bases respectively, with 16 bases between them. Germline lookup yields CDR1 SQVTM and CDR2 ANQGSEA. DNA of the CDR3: TGCAGCGTCAAAGGGGTGGTCGGTACTGAAGCTTTCTTT. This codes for CSVKGVVGTEAFF.

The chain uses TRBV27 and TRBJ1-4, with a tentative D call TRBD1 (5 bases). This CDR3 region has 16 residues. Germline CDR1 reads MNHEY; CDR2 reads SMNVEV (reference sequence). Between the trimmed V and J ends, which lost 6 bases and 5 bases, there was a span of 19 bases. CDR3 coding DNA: TGTGCCAGCAGCATCGCGGCGGGGCCCCCCAATGAAAAACTGTTTTTT. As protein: CASSIAAGPPNEKLFF.

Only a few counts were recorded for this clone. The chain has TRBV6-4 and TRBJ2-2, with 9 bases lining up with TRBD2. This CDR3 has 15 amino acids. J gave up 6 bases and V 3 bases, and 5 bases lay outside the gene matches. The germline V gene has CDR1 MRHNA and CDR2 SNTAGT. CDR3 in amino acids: CASSEASGESGELFF. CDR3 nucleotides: TGTGCCAGCAGTGAAGCTAGCGGGGAGTCCGGGGAGCTGTTTTTT.

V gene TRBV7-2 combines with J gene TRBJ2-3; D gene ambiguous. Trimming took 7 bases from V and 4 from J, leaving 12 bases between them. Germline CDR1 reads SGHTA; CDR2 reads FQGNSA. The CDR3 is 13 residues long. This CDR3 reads CASTLPAPDTQYF. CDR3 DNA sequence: TGTGCCAGCACCCTACCCGCCCCAGATACGCAGTATTTT.

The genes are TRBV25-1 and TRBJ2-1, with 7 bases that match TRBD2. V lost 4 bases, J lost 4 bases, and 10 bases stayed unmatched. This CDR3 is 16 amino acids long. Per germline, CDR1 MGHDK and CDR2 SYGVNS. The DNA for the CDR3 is TGTGCCAGCAGTGCCCTTCTAGCGGAACCTTACAATGAGCAGTTCTTC. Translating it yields CASSALLAEPYNEQFF.

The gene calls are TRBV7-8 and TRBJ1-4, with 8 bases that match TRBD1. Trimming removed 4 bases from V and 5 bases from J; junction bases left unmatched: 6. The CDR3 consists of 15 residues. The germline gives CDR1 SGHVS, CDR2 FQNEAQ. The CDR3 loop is CASSYNRGGNEKLFF. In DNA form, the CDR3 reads TGTGCCAGCAGCTATAACAGGGGGGGAAATGAAAAACTGTTTTTT.

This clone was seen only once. This chain's CDR3 is CASLNRTGGNGANVLTF. The CDR3 region has the DNA TGTGCCAGTCTCAATAGGACAGGGGGTAATGGGGCCAACGTCCTGACTTTC. The V gene is TRBV19, the J gene TRBJ2-6, with 10 bases identical to TRBD1. This CDR3 is built from 17 residues. The V gene end was trimmed by 8 bases and the J gene end by 3 bases; junction bases not matched to a gene: 10. The germline CDR1 and CDR2 sequences are LNHDA and SQIVND (reference sequence).

The CDR3 loop reads CASSLRGSRGHGYTF. The CDR3 DNA follows: TGTGCCAGCAGCTTGCGGGGAAGTCGAGGTCATGGCTACACCTTC. The rearrangement links TRBV5-4 to TRBJ1-2, with D unclear. This CDR3 is built from 15 residues. Germline CDR1 reads SGHNT; CDR2 reads YYREEE (reference sequence). Between the trimmed V and J ends, which lost 1 base and 6 bases, there was a span of 16 bases.

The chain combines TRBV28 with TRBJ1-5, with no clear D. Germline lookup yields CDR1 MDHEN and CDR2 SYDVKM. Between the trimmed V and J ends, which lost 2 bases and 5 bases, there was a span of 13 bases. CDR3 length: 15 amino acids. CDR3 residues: CASSLDKGIYQPQHF. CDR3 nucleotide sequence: TGTGCCAGCAGTTTAGACAAAGGTATTTATCAGCCCCAGCATTTT.

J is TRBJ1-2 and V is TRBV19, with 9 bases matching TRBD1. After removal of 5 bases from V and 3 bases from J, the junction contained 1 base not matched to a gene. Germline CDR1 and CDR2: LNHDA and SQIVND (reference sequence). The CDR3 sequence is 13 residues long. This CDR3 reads CASSRDRDYGYTF. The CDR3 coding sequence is TGTGCCAGTAGTCGGGACAGGGACTATGGCTACACCTTC.

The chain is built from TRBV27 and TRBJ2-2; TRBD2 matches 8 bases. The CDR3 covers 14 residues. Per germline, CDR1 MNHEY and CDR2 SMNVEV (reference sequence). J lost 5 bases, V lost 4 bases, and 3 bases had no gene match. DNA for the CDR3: TGTGCCAGCAGTTACCTAGCGGGTACCGGGGAGCTGTTTTTT. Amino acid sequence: CASSYLAGTGELFF.

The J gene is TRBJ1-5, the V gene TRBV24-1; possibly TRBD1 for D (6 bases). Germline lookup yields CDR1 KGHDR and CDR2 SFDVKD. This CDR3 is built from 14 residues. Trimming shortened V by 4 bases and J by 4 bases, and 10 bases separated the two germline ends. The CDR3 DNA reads TGTGCCACCAGTGAGGGACACTATAATCAGCCCCAGCATTTT. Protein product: CATSEGHYNQPQHF.

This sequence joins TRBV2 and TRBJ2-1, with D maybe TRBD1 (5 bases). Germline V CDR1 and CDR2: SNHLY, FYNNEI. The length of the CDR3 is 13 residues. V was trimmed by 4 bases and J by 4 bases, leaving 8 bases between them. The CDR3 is CASSGGPYNEQFF. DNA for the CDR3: TGTGCCAGCAGTGGGGGCCCGTACAATGAGCAGTTCTTC.

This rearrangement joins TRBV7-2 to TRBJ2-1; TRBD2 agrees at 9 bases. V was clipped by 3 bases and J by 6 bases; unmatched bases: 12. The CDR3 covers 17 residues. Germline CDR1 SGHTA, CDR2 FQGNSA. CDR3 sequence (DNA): TGTGCCAGCAGCTTTCGCATGGGGAGCGGGGGGTTCAATGAGCAGTTCTTC. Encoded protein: CASSFRMGSGGFNEQFF.

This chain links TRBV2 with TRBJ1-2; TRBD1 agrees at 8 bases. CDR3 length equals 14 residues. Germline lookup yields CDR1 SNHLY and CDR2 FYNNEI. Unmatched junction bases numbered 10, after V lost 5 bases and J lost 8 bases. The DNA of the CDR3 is TGTGCCAGCAGTTACTCAGGGGGCTCGGGAGGCTACACCTTC. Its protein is CASSYSGGSGGYTF.

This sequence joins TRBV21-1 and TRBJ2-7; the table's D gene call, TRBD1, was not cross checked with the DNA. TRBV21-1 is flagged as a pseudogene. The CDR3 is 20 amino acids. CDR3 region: CASSKGGLQGARPQTYEQYF. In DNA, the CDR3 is TGTGCCAGCAGCAAAGGAGGGCTACAGGGGGCTCGGCCTCAAACCTACGAGCAGTACTTC.

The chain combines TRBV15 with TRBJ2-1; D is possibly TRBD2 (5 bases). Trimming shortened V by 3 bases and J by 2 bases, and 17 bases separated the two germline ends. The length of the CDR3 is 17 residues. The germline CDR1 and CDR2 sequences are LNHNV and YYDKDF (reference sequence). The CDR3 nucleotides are TGTGCCACCAGCAGCTCCTTAGCGCCCGATGCCTACAATGAGCAGTTCTTC. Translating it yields CATSSSLAPDAYNEQFF.

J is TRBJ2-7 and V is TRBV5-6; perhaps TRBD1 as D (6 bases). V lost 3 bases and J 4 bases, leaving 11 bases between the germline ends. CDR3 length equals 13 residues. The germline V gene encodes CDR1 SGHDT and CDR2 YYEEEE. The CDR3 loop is CASSSGHLYEQYF. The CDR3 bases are TGTGCCAGCAGCTCGGGACACCTATACGAGCAGTACTTC. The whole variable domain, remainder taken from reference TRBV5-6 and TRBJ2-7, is DAGVTQSPTHLIKTRGQQVTLRCSPKSGHDTVSWYQQALGQGPQFIFQYYEEEERQRGNFPDRFSGHQFPNYSSELNVNALLLGDSALYLCASSSGHLYEQYFGPGTRLTVT.

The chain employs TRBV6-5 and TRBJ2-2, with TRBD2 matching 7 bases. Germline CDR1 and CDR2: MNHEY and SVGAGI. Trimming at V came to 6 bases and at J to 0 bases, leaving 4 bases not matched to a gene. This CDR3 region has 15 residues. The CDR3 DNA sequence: TGTGCCAGCAGCCAGCGGGAACCGAACACCGGGGAGCTGTTTTTT. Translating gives CASSQREPNTGELFF.

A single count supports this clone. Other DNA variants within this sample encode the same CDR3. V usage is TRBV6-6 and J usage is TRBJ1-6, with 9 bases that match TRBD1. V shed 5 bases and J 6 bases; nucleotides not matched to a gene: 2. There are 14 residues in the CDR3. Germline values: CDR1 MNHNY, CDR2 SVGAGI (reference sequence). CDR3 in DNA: TGTGCCAGCAGTCCGGGACAGGGTAATTCACCCCTCCACTTT. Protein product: CASSPGQGNSPLHF.

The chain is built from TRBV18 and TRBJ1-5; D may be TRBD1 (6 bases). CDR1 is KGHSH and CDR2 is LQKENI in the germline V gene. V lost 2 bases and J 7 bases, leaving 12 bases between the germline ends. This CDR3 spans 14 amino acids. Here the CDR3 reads CASSPEGVGQPQHF. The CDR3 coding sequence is TGTGCCAGCTCACCAGAGGGGGTTGGACAGCCCCAGCATTTT.

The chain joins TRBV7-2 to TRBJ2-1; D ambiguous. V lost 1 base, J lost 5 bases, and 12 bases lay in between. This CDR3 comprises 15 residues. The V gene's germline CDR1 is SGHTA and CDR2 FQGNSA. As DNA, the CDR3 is TGTGCCAGCAGCTTAGACTCCACTAATAACAATGAGCAGTTCTTC. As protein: CASSLDSTNNNEQFF.

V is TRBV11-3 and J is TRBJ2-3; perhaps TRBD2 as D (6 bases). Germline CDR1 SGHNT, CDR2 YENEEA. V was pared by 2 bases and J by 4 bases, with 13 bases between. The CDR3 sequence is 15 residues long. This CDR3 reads CASSLWEEQADTQYF. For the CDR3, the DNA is TGTGCCAGCAGCTTATGGGAGGAACAAGCAGATACGCAGTATTTT.

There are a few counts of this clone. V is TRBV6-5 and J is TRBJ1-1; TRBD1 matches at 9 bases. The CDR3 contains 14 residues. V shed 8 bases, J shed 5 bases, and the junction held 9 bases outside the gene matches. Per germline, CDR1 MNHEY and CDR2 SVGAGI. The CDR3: CASCKQGARTEAFF. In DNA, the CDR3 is TGTGCCAGCTGCAAACAGGGGGCAAGAACTGAAGCTTTCTTT.

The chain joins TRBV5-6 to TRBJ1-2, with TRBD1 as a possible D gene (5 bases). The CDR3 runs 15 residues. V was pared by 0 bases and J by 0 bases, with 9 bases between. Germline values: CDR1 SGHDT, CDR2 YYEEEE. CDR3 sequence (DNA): TGTGCCAGCAGCTTGGCCGGCAGGGCTAACTATGGCTACACCTTC. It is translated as CASSLAGRANYGYTF.

The CDR3 region has the DNA TGCGCCAGCAGTCCCGGAGCAGGGACCTACGAGCAGTACGTC. Its protein is CASSPGAGTYEQYV. The chain links TRBV5-1 to TRBJ2-7, with a weak D call TRBD1 (5 bases). The V gene's germline CDR1 is SGHRS and CDR2 YFSETQ. The length of the CDR3 is 14 residues. The V gene lost 5 bases and the J gene lost 2 bases, with 14 bases spanning the gap.

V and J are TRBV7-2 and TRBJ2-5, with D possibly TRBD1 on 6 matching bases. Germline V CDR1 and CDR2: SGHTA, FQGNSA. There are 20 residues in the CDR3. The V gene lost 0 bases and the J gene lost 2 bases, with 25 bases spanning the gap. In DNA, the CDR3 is TGTGCCAGCAGCTTAGCTCTTCCCCTCCTGTCCGGACAGAGACAAGAGACCCAGTACTTC. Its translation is CASSLALPLLSGQRQETQYF.

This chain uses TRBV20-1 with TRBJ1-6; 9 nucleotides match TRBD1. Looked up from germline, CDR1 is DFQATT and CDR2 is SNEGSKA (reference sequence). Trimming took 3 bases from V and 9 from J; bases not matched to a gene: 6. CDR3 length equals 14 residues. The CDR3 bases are TGCAGTGCTAGTCTACGACAGGGGGGTTCACCCCTCCACTTT. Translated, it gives CSASLRQGGSPLHF.

The CDR3 spells CASSWDGRGSYNEQFF. The DNA for the CDR3 is TGTGCCAGCAGTTGGGATGGGAGGGGCTCCTACAATGAGCAGTTCTTC. The chain carries TRBV6-2 or TRBV6-3 and TRBJ2-1; 7 bases are shared with TRBD2. The CDR3 loop spans 16 amino acids. V trimming: 4 bases; J trimming: 0 bases; junction bases outside the gene matches: 6. Germline loops: CDR1 MNHEY, CDR2 SVGEGT.

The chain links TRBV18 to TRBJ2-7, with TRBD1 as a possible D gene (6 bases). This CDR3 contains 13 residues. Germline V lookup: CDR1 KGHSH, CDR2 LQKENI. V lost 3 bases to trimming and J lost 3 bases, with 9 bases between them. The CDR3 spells CASSPGQFYEQYV. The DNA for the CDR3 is TGTGCCAGCTCACCGGGACAATTCTACGAGCAGTACGTC.